The 29 T cell receptor beta chains below all came from one sample that was sequenced in a study of T cells after yellow fever vaccination. Using its own MiXCR run on the 5' RACE reads, TCRdb lists one record per CDR3 protein. The sample shows 300,000 or so distinct CDR3 sequences, 10% to 15% of them seen only once. The material was CD4+ T cells sorted from PBMCs, obtained 45 days after the yellow fever booster vaccination. The receptors were gathered from a man aged 30 to 45 who received the YFV17D yellow fever vaccine.

V usage is TRBV30 and J usage is TRBJ2-3; D is unresolved. Germline values: CDR1 GTSNPN, CDR2 SVGIG (reference sequence). There are 15 residues in the CDR3. Trimming took off 2 bases at V and 6 bases at J, with 18 bases between the two ends. CDR3 sequence (DNA): TGTGCCTGGAGTAGGGTCCCCCTGCAGATCGATACGCAGTATTTT. The encoded protein is CAWSRVPLQIDTQYF.

The genes are TRBV28 and TRBJ1-2; D remains unclear. The CDR3 extends over 12 amino acids. With 5 bases removed from V and 7 bases from J, the gap between germline ends came to 11 bases. CDR1 MDHEN and CDR2 SYDVKM come from the germline V gene. DNA for the CDR3: TGTGCCAGCAGTCTCCGGGGTTCTGGCTACACCTTC. It encodes CASSLRGSGYTF.

This clonotype was seen once. This chain joins TRBV30 and TRBJ2-7; 7 bases agree with TRBD1. Germline CDR1 is GTSNPN and CDR2 is SVGIG (reference sequence). Trimming took 4 bases from V and 2 from J; bases not matched to a gene: 8. This CDR3 is built from 14 residues. CDR3 coding DNA: TGTGCCTGGAAGACAGGGAAGGGCGCCTACGAGCAGTACTTC. It specifies CAWKTGKGAYEQYF.

The chain uses TRBV7-2 and TRBJ2-1; tentatively, D is TRBD2 (6 bases). Germline loops: CDR1 SGHTA, CDR2 FQGNSA. V was cut by 7 bases and J by 4 bases, with 23 bases left in between. The CDR3 loop spans 17 amino acids. The CDR3 region has the DNA TGTGCCAGCACCCTAGCCCCGGCTAGCGTGGGGTACAATGAGCAGTTCTTC. This encodes CASTLAPASVGYNEQFF.

The chain employs TRBV11-2 and TRBJ2-5; TRBD2 matches 7 bases. CDR1 is SGHAT, CDR2 FQNNGV, per germline. The V and J ends lost 4 bases and 5 bases, in that order; junction bases with no gene match: 7. This CDR3 has 14 amino acids. CDR3 loop: CASSSRRGWETQYF. CDR3 sequence (DNA): TGTGCCAGCAGCTCCCGGCGGGGGTGGGAGACCCAGTACTTC.

This clonotype was observed a handful of times. This CDR3 is CASSLSPARPQHF. In DNA, the CDR3 is TGTGCCAGCAGTTTATCGCCGGCACGGCCCCAGCATTTT. The V gene is TRBV27, the J gene TRBJ1-5; D is undetermined. The germline V and J ends were trimmed by 0 bases and 9 bases, with 9 bases remaining between them. The V gene's germline CDR1 is MNHEY and CDR2 SMNVEV (reference sequence). The CDR3 runs to 13 residues.

This clonotype came up a few times. The CDR3 region has the DNA TGTGCCAGCAGCTTAAATTGGGGGTTAGGGGATGGGACCTACGAGCAGTACTTC. Translated: CASSLNWGLGDGTYEQYF. This chain uses TRBV7-3 with TRBJ2-7, with D perhaps matching TRBD1 or TRBD2 (5 bases each). The CDR3 is made up of 18 amino acids. Trimming removed 1 base at V and 2 bases at J, with 21 bases between. CDR1 SGHTA and CDR2 FQGTGA come from the germline V gene.

This clonotype appeared many times. This rearrangement joins TRBV10-3 to TRBJ2-7, with a tentative D call TRBD2 (6 bases). Trimming pared 6 bases from V and 2 bases from J, leaving 8 bases between. The germline gives CDR1 ENHRY, CDR2 SYGVKD. CDR3 length: 12 amino acids. CDR3 bases: TGTGCCATCAGGGCGGGAACCTACGAGCAGTACTTC. It translates to CAIRAGTYEQYF.

This chain links TRBV12-3 or TRBV12-4 with TRBJ1-5; no reliable D call. CDR3 length: 13 amino acids. Trimming stripped 7 bases from V and 6 bases from J, with 13 bases between. The CDR3 DNA is TGTGCCAGCACCCAGGACGCCCCTCAGCCCCAGCATTTT. Protein product: CASTQDAPQPQHF.

V and J are TRBV5-4 and TRBJ2-5; 7 bases match TRBD1. The length of the CDR3 is 15 residues. Germline V lookup: CDR1 SGHNT, CDR2 YYREEE (reference sequence). V lost 5 bases, J lost 5 bases, and 12 bases stayed unmatched. The CDR3 region has the DNA TGTGCCAGCAGTTCGATGACAGGGTTAGGGGAGACCCAGTACTTC. Translated, it gives CASSSMTGLGETQYF.

The gene calls are TRBV25-1 and TRBJ2-5, with 8 positions matching TRBD1. Germline V lookup: CDR1 MGHDK, CDR2 SYGVNS. There are 13 residues in the CDR3. Losses at the gene ends were 7 bases for V and 4 bases for J; bases not matched to a gene: 5. As DNA, the CDR3 is TGTGCCAGCAACAGGGGGTCTGGAGAGACCCAGTACTTC. Its translation: CASNRGSGETQYF.

V usage is TRBV7-2 and J usage is TRBJ2-4; D unresolved. CDR1 is SGHTA, CDR2 FQGNSA, per germline. Trimming removed 1 base from V and 7 bases from J, with 8 bases in between. The CDR3 has 13 residues. In DNA, the CDR3 is TGTGCCAGCAGCTTAGGGCAGTTGAACATTCAGTACTTC. Translation: CASSLGQLNIQYF.

V and J are TRBV20-1 and TRBJ2-7; D may correspond to TRBD1 or TRBD2 (6 bases each). This CDR3 has 12 amino acids. The V end was cut by 2 bases, the J end by 5 bases, with 10 bases between. Germline V gene lookup returns CDR1 DFQATT and CDR2 SNEGSKA (reference sequence). Here the CDR3 reads CSARTGGDEQYF. The CDR3 coding sequence is TGCAGTGCTAGAACCGGGGGCGACGAGCAGTACTTC.

This clonotype was counted at least ten times. V gene TRBV7-2 combines with J gene TRBJ2-5; TRBD1 aligns across 11 bases. The CDR3 contains 16 residues. Trimming cost V 1 base and J 7 bases; bases outside gene matches: 8. The germline V gene encodes CDR1 SGHTA and CDR2 FQGNSA. The CDR3 loop reads CASSLGGSGQGGTQYF. The DNA of the CDR3 is TGTGCCAGCAGCTTAGGAGGTTCGGGACAGGGGGGGACCCAGTACTTC.

This clonotype was recorded a few times. The V gene is TRBV12-3 or TRBV12-4, the J gene TRBJ1-2, with 7 bases matching TRBD1. The J segment lost 2 bases and the V segment lost 5 bases, leaving 2 bases of the junction unmatched. The CDR3 sequence is 13 residues long. The CDR3: CASSIQGNYGYTF. The DNA for the CDR3 is TGTGCCAGCAGTATACAGGGGAACTATGGCTACACCTTC.

This clonotype was seen only a few times. V usage is TRBV7-3 and J usage is TRBJ2-1; 15 positions match TRBD2. The V gene's germline CDR1 is SGHTA and CDR2 FQGTGA. The CDR3 length is 18 residues. The junction had 14 bases not matched to a gene; V was cut back by 5 bases and J by 9 bases. CDR3 in amino acids: CASSPSPGLAGGRGEQFF. The DNA for the CDR3 is TGTGCCAGCAGCCCAAGTCCGGGACTAGCGGGAGGAAGAGGTGAGCAGTTCTTC.

This clonotype has at least ten counts. This rearrangement joins TRBV30 to TRBJ1-6, with D unclear. Between the trimmed V and J ends, which lost 1 base and 11 bases, there was a span of 9 bases. Per germline, CDR1 GTSNPN and CDR2 SVGIG (reference sequence). The CDR3 runs to 12 residues. The CDR3 DNA follows: TGTGCCTGGAGTGACAGTTCCCCACCCCTCCACTTT. Translating it yields CAWSDSSPPLHF.

This clonotype was recorded many times. V is TRBV5-6 and J is TRBJ1-4; 7 bases map to TRBD1. CDR1 is SGHDT and CDR2 is YYEEEE in the germline V gene. The CDR3 is 13 amino acids. V lost 1 base, J lost 6 bases, and 0 bases stayed unmatched. CDR3 amino acids: CASSLTGDEKLFF. The CDR3 DNA sequence: TGTGCCAGCAGCTTGACAGGGGATGAAAAACTGTTTTTT.

The chain combines TRBV6-2 or TRBV6-3 with TRBJ2-7; D is unclear. V was cut by 6 bases and J by 4 bases, with 16 bases left in between. Germline CDR1 and CDR2: MNHEY and SVGEGT. CDR3 length: 14 residues. The CDR3 coding sequence is TGTGCCAGCAGCCCACCTTGGTCTCGGTACGAGCAGTACTTC. Translated: CASSPPWSRYEQYF.

The chain combines TRBV7-2 with TRBJ2-3, with TRBD2 matching 10 bases. V gave up 7 bases and J gave up 5 bases; unmatched junction bases: 9. Germline V CDR1 and CDR2: SGHTA, FQGNSA. CDR3 size: 15 residues. This chain's CDR3 is CASITAGGRGDTQYF. In nucleotides, the CDR3 is TGTGCCAGCATTACAGCGGGAGGGCGGGGAGATACGCAGTATTTT.

CDR3 amino acids: CASSSGGGYTGELFF. CDR3 bases: TGTGCCAGCAGCTCTGGGGGAGGGTACACCGGGGAGCTGTTTTTT. The chain carries TRBV11-3 and TRBJ2-2, with 7 bases fitting TRBD2. The CDR3 covers 15 residues. V lost 4 bases, J lost 3 bases, and 5 bases stayed unmatched. The germline V gene has CDR1 SGHNT and CDR2 YENEEA.

The rearrangement joins TRBV10-2 to TRBJ2-7; D is unclear. Germline lookup yields CDR1 WSHSY and CDR2 SAAADI. This CDR3 spans 14 amino acids. V dropped 4 bases and J dropped 3 bases, with 13 bases sitting between them. The CDR3 is CASSGARKVYEQYF. In DNA form, the CDR3 reads TGCGCCAGCAGTGGAGCCCGAAAAGTCTACGAGCAGTACTTC.

The CDR3 nucleotides read TGCAGTGCTAGAGAAGGGACTAGCGGGATGGAGACCCAGTACTTC. It yields the protein CSAREGTSGMETQYF. This rearrangement joins TRBV20-1 to TRBJ2-5, with 13 bases matching TRBD2. The germline V gene has CDR1 DFQATT and CDR2 SNEGSKA (reference sequence). The J segment lost 5 bases and the V segment lost 0 bases, leaving 3 bases of the junction unmatched. The CDR3 has 15 amino acids.

The chain joins TRBV24-1 to TRBJ2-7; tentatively, D is TRBD2 (6 bases). This CDR3 has 16 residues. Germline V gene lookup returns CDR1 KGHDR and CDR2 SFDVKD. The V end was cut by 4 bases, the J end by 5 bases, with 20 bases between. DNA for the CDR3: TGTGCCACCAGTGAAGGCGGGGCCGAGATGGTTGACGAGCAGTACTTC. Translating gives CATSEGGAEMVDEQYF.

At least ten counts were recorded for this clonotype. The J gene is TRBJ2-7, the V gene TRBV29-1, with D possibly being TRBD2 (6 bases). V lost 6 bases and J 4 bases, leaving 16 bases between the germline ends. Per germline, CDR1 SQVTM and CDR2 ANQGSEA. The CDR3 loop spans 13 amino acids. The CDR3 reads CSVADYKEYEQYF. Here the CDR3 DNA reads TGCAGCGTGGCGGACTACAAGGAGTACGAGCAGTACTTC.

This clonotype was observed a few times. This chain links TRBV5-1 with TRBJ1-4; unclear D gene. This CDR3 region has 13 residues. V lost 4 bases, J lost 10 bases, and 14 bases lay in between. Per the germline V gene, CDR1 is SGHRS and CDR2 is YFSETQ. This CDR3 reads CASSGEHVRKLFF. The CDR3 DNA sequence: TGCGCCAGCAGCGGCGAACATGTCCGAAAACTGTTTTTT. The full variable domain, completed using reference TRBV5-1 and TRBJ1-4, is KAGVTQTPRYLIKTRGQQVTLSCSPISGHRSVSWYQQTPGQGLQFLFEYFSETQRNKGNFPGRFSGRQFSNSRSEMNVSTLELGDSALYLCASSGEHVRKLFFGSGTQLSVL.

In its sample, this clonotype was seen a few times. V and J are TRBV2 and TRBJ1-5; possible D gene TRBD1, 6 bases. V gave up 6 bases and J gave up 3 bases, with 9 bases separating them. CDR1 is SNHLY, CDR2 FYNNEI, per germline. The CDR3 runs 13 residues. For the CDR3, the DNA is TGTGCCAGCAGGGACAGTTTCAATCAGCCCCAGCATTTT. Residues: CASRDSFNQPQHF. Drawing the rest from reference TRBV2 and TRBJ1-5, the complete variable domain is EPEVTQTPSHQVTQMGQEVILRCVPISNHLYFYWYRQILGQKVEFLVSFYNNEISEKSEIFDDQFSVERPDGSNFTLKIRSTKLEDSAMYFCASRDSFNQPQHFGDGTRLSIL.

This clonotype was detected only a few times. The rearrangement links TRBV20-1 to TRBJ1-5; D may be TRBD1 (6 bases). V dropped 3 bases and J dropped 4 bases, with 10 bases sitting between them. CDR1 and CDR2 (germline): DFQATT, SNEGSKA (reference sequence). The CDR3 loop spans 13 amino acids. CDR3 amino acids: CSARQGMNQPQHF. The CDR3 nucleotides are TGCAGTGCTAGGCAGGGGATGAATCAGCCCCAGCATTTT.

This clonotype has a handful of counts. This chain uses TRBV7-6 with TRBJ1-1; no clear D gene. With 2 bases removed from V and 1 base from J, the gap between germline ends came to 11 bases. CDR3 length: 15 residues. The germline V gene encodes CDR1 SGHVS and CDR2 FNYEAQ. CDR3 protein: CASSLSGEWNTEAFF. CDR3 nucleotides: TGTGCCAGCAGCTTAAGTGGGGAATGGAACACTGAAGCTTTCTTT.